The 17 T cell receptor beta chains below all came from one sample that was sequenced in a study of T cell responses to AZD1222 COVID-19 vaccine. Method: immunoSEQ multiplex PCR; TCRdb's copy keeps in-frame clones and lacks some. The sample includes about 140,000 clones, 92% seen only once; the top ten take roughly 4%. The sample was peripheral blood, taken on day 0 of AZD1222 vaccination. The receptor set was obtained from an adult in good health.

V is TRBV19 and J is TRBJ1-2; the D gene is possibly TRBD1 (5 bases). CDR3 length: 11 residues. The germline V gene encodes CDR1 LNHDA and CDR2 SQIVND (reference sequence). With 7 bases removed from V and 8 bases from J, the gap between germline ends came to 11 bases. The DNA for the CDR3 is TGTGCCAGTACCCGGGGGGTCGGCTACACCTTC. This encodes CASTRGVGYTF.

The CDR3 sequence: CASSLSKTGEAFF. CDR3 nucleotides: TGTGCCAGCAGCCTCTCAAAAACAGGTGAAGCTTTCTTT. The chain has TRBV28 and TRBJ1-1; D might be TRBD1 (5 bases). V was trimmed by 6 bases and J by 7 bases, leaving 15 bases between them. CDR1 and CDR2 from the germline V gene are MDHEN and SYDVKM. The CDR3 is 13 residues long.

This clone has just one count. The rearrangement uses TRBV5-5 and TRBJ1-4; D uncertain. Trimming removed 2 bases at V and 5 bases at J, with 16 bases between. The CDR3 spans 16 residues. Germline V CDR1 and CDR2: SGHKS, YYEKEE (reference sequence). Here the CDR3 DNA reads TGTGCCAGCAGCTTTTCGTCGAGAACACTCAATGAAAAACTGTTTTTT. Protein sequence: CASSFSSRTLNEKLFF. Based on the CDR3 plus reference TRBV5-5 and TRBJ1-4, the full variable domain is DAGVTQSPTHLIKTRGQQVTLRCSPISGHKSVSWYQQVLGQGPQFIFQYYEKEERGRGNFPDRFSARQFPNYSSELNVNALLLGDSALYLCASSFSSRTLNEKLFFGSGTQLSVL.

This rearrangement joins TRBV27 to TRBJ1-6; D is unclear. V was trimmed by 6 bases and J by 7 bases, leaving 10 bases between them. This CDR3 has 13 residues. Germline V gene data show CDR1 as MNHEY and CDR2 as SMNVEV (reference sequence). The CDR3 loop is CASRLEHNSPLHF. The CDR3 DNA sequence: TGTGCCAGCAGGCTCGAACACAATTCACCCCTCCACTTT.

CDR3 in DNA: TGTGCCAGTAGTAGCCTCAGGGGGAAAGACTATGGCTACACCTTC. Protein: CASSSLRGKDYGYTF. The chain uses TRBV19 and TRBJ1-2, with 7 bases matching TRBD1. The CDR3 runs 15 residues. Germline V CDR1 and CDR2: LNHDA, SQIVND (reference sequence). Germline trimming cut 4 bases from V and 3 bases from J; bases unmatched to any gene: 8.

The chain is built from TRBV3-1 (or the pseudogene TRBV3-2) and TRBJ1-2; 7 nucleotides agree with TRBD1. Germline CDR1 and CDR2: LGHDT and YNNKEL (reference sequence). This CDR3 region has 15 residues. The junction had 11 bases not matched to a gene; V was cut back by 3 bases and J by 7 bases. The CDR3 is CASSHPKGAWLGYTF. In DNA form, the CDR3 reads TGTGCCAGCAGCCACCCAAAGGGGGCTTGGCTTGGCTACACCTTC.

A word on this clone: The same CDR3 is also encoded by other DNA sequences in this sample. The chain is built from TRBV12-3 or TRBV12-4 and TRBJ1-5; no clear D gene. The V and J ends lost 2 bases and 6 bases respectively, with 2 bases between them. The CDR3 has 11 amino acids. CDR3 protein: CASSLSQPQHF. CDR3 DNA sequence: TGTGCCAGCAGTTTAAGTCAGCCCCAGCATTTT.

This clone was counted a single time. The chain recombines TRBV7-2 with TRBJ2-1; 9 bases align to TRBD1. The CDR3 runs 15 residues. Germline CDR1 is SGHTA and CDR2 is FQGNSA. After removal of 1 base from V and 4 bases from J, the junction contained 2 bases not matched to a gene. CDR3 loop: CASSLDRGHYNEQFF. CDR3 coding DNA: TGTGCCAGCAGCTTAGACAGGGGGCATTACAATGAGCAGTTCTTC.

The V call is TRBV5-1, the J call TRBJ2-5; possible D gene TRBD1, 6 bases. Trimming took off 4 bases at V and 5 bases at J, with 21 bases between the two ends. Germline loops: CDR1 SGHRS, CDR2 YFSETQ. CDR3 length: 16 residues. CDR3 sequence reads: CASSLGMAGGTETQYF. DNA of the CDR3: TGCGCCAGCAGCCTGGGAATGGCTGGGGGCACGGAGACCCAGTACTTC. Full variable domain (rest looked up from reference TRBV5-1 and TRBJ2-5): KAGVTQTPRYLIKTRGQQVTLSCSPISGHRSVSWYQQTPGQGLQFLFEYFSETQRNKGNFPGRFSGRQFSNSRSEMNVSTLELGDSALYLCASSLGMAGGTETQYFGPGTRLLVL.

The chain carries TRBV7-2 and TRBJ2-7, with TRBD2 identical over 14 bases. The V segment lost 5 bases and the J segment 2 bases; nucleotides outside the gene matches: 8. CDR1 SGHTA and CDR2 FQGNSA come from the germline V gene. This CDR3 is built from 17 residues. For the CDR3, the DNA is TGTGCCAGCAGCCGTACGACTAGCGGGAGGGCCACCTACGAGCAGTACTTC. It yields the protein CASSRTTSGRATYEQYF.

The chain uses TRBV29-1 and TRBJ1-2; no clear D gene. The CDR3 is made up of 12 amino acids. The germline V and J ends were trimmed by 0 bases and 4 bases, with 6 bases remaining between them. Germline assignment: CDR1 SQVTM and CDR2 ANQGSEA. The CDR3 spells CSVEDGSYGYTF. Here the CDR3 DNA reads TGCAGCGTTGAAGACGGAAGCTATGGCTACACCTTC.

This clone was seen a single time. The V and J genes are TRBV19 and TRBJ1-2; the match to TRBD1 covers 10 bases. Germline values: CDR1 LNHDA, CDR2 SQIVND (reference sequence). The CDR3 totals 12 residues. With 10 bases clipped from V and 6 bases from J, the junction kept 5 bases outside the gene matches. In DNA, the CDR3 is TGTGCCACTCGGACAGGGGGGCATGGCTACACCTTC. Translation: CATRTGGHGYTF.

The rearrangement uses TRBV5-1 and TRBJ2-3, with 15 bases identical to TRBD2. CDR1 SGHRS and CDR2 YFSETQ come from the germline V gene. The ends lost 3 bases at V and 0 bases at J; junction bases unmatched: 5. There are 18 residues in the CDR3. The CDR3 sequence: CASSSGLAGGLSTDTQYF. In DNA, the CDR3 is TGCGCCAGCAGCTCTGGACTAGCGGGAGGGCTAAGCACAGATACGCAGTATTTT.

This clone was recorded a few times. The rearrangement links TRBV11-2 to TRBJ2-3, with 7 bases that match TRBD2. This CDR3 region has 16 residues. J was trimmed by 6 bases and V by 2 bases; bases with no gene match: 11. Germline V CDR1 and CDR2: SGHAT, FQNNGV. The CDR3 DNA follows: TGTGCCAGCAGCTTATGGCCTAGCGGAGAGGGGGATACGCAGTATTTT. Protein sequence: CASSLWPSGEGDTQYF.

V gene TRBV7-9 combines with J gene TRBJ1-1; D is undetermined. The CDR3 is made up of 16 amino acids. Germline CDR1 and CDR2: SEHNR and FQNEAQ (reference sequence). Trimming pared 2 bases from V and 4 bases from J, leaving 17 bases between. CDR3: CASSLSLGLLATEAFF. The CDR3 DNA sequence: TGTGCCAGCAGCTTAAGTCTCGGACTGCTGGCCACTGAAGCTTTCTTT.

The CDR3: CASSLPGTGGETQYF. In nucleotides, the CDR3 is TGCGCCAGCAGCCTCCCGGGAACAGGGGGGGAGACCCAGTACTTC. The chain links TRBV5-1 to TRBJ2-5; 8 bases map to TRBD1. Germline CDR1 is SGHRS and CDR2 is YFSETQ. The CDR3 runs to 15 residues. V lost 4 bases and J lost 5; bases outside the gene matches: 10.

CDR3 DNA sequence: TGTGCCAGCAGGGTCACGACAGGGTCAGGAGAGGGCTACACCTTC. It yields the protein CASRVTTGSGEGYTF. The chain employs TRBV28 and TRBJ1-2; 7 bases are a match to TRBD1. Trimming removed 6 bases from V and 8 bases from J; junction bases left unmatched: 15. This CDR3 contains 15 residues. The germline V gene encodes CDR1 MDHEN and CDR2 SYDVKM.